This TCR beta chain was recovered during a study of shared clonotypes between healthy human individuals. Study background: There were three CD4 naive, three CD4 memory, two CD8 naive and one CD8 memory plates per donor. Overall study findings and caveats: Naive subsets generally exceeded memory subsets in estimated richness.

The authors divided CD4+ cells into CD45RA+ naive and CD45RA-negative memory subsets. With regard to this clone: Its antigen is unknown.

The ends lost 5 bases at V and 2 bases at J; junction bases unmatched: 12. Germline-derived CDR1 and CDR2 are MDHEN and SYDVKM. CDR3 size: 17 residues. Some clones are missing from TCRdb's copy, which holds only in-frame ones; the method was immunoSEQ multiplex PCR. The sample lists 2 million to 2.5 million clones, around 92% seen once, with 0.37% in the top ten. V usage is TRBV28 and J usage is TRBJ2-1, with TRBD2 matching over 7 bases. Sequences were obtained from naive CD4+ T cells from PBMCs. Subset indicated: CD45RA+ positively selected. The TCR originated in a man aged 18 to 30 in good health. Some clones in this sample may be carry-over from other donors' samples. Here the CDR3 DNA reads TGTGCCAGCAGTCCCCTTCAGGTAGCGGGTCCCTACAATGAGCAGTTCTTC. It codes for CASSPLQVAGPYNEQFF. Combining the CDR3 with reference TRBV28 and TRBJ2-1 gives the whole variable domain DVKVTQSSRYLVKRTGEKVFLECVQDMDHENMFWYRQDPGLGLRLIYFSYDVKMKEKGDIPEGYSVSREKKERFSLILESASTNQTSMYLCASSPLQVAGPYNEQFFGPGTRLTVL.